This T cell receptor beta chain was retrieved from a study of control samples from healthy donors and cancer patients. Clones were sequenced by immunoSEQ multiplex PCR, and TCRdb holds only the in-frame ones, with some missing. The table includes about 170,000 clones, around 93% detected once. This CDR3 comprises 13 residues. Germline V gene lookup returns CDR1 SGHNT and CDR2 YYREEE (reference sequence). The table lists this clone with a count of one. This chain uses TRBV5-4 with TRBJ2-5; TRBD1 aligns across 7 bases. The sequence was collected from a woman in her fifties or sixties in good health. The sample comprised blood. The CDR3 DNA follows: TGTGCTTACGAACCGGGACAGCAAGAGACCCAGTACTTC. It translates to CAYEPGQQETQYF.